Presented here are 10 T cell receptor beta chains from one specimen sequenced in a study of response to subunit inactivated influenza vaccine. Each CDR3 protein gets one entry after TCRdb re-called the RT-PCR reads with MiXCR. The profile covers roughly 650,000 distinct CDR3 sequences, with around 13% appearing a single time and about 7.6% taken by the ten largest. The sequencing used PBMCs from blood, collected around two weeks before vaccination. These receptors originate from a man between 50 and 59 years old who received an inactivated influenza vaccine.

CDR3: CSAPLLAGGPGDTQYF. The CDR3, as DNA: TGCAGTGCTCCACTGCTAGCGGGGGGGCCAGGGGATACGCAGTATTTT. J is TRBJ2-3 and V is TRBV20-1, with 12 bases lining up with TRBD2. The junction had 12 bases not matched to a gene; V was cut back by 5 bases and J by 6 bases. The CDR3 sequence is 16 residues long. Germline CDR1 and CDR2: DFQATT and SNEGSKA (reference sequence).

V gene TRBV28 combines with J gene TRBJ2-6; D ambiguous. Germline values: CDR1 MDHEN, CDR2 SYDVKM. With 7 bases removed from V and 4 bases from J, the gap between germline ends came to 14 bases. The CDR3 runs to 15 residues. In DNA form, the CDR3 reads TGTGCCAGCACAACAGTGCAGCCCGGGGCCAACGTCCTGACTTTC. It encodes CASTTVQPGANVLTF.

The chain recombines TRBV7-2 with TRBJ1-5; maybe TRBD1 (6 bases). V gave up 5 bases and J gave up 6 bases, with 14 bases separating them. Germline loops: CDR1 SGHTA, CDR2 FQGNSA. This CDR3 has 14 amino acids. The DNA of the CDR3 is TGTGCCAGCAGCGAACAGGGTAGGGGTCAGCCCCAGCATTTT. It codes for CASSEQGRGQPQHF.

This clonotype was counted between two and nine times. The chain employs TRBV6-4 and TRBJ1-2, with unresolved D. The CDR3 sequence is 13 residues long. Germline values: CDR1 MRHNA, CDR2 SNTAGT. V gave up 6 bases and J gave up 8 bases, with 16 bases separating them. In DNA, the CDR3 is TGTGCCAGCAGGCAGGTTCCAGCCGGGGGCTACACCTTC. This codes for CASRQVPAGGYTF.

The V call is TRBV18, the J call TRBJ2-5, with D perhaps TRBD2 (5 bases). V lost 3 bases, J lost 7 bases, and 15 bases lay in between. Germline CDR1 reads KGHSH; CDR2 reads LQKENI. This CDR3 contains 14 residues. The DNA of the CDR3 is TGTGCCAGCTCACCGACCGCGACGGAGGCGACCCAGTACTTC. Protein product: CASSPTATEATQYF.

In this sample, this clonotype turned up a few times. The chain is built from TRBV4-1 and TRBJ2-4, with D possibly TRBD2 on 5 matching bases. CDR1 and CDR2 from the germline V gene are MGHRA and YSYEKL. CDR3 length equals 17 residues. V was trimmed by 0 bases and J by 1 base, leaving 13 bases between them. CDR3 nucleotide sequence: TGCGCCAGCAGCCAAGACCCGGGGTCGGGCGCCAAAAACATTCAGTACTTC. Its translation: CASSQDPGSGAKNIQYF.

In its sample, this clonotype was seen a few times. The rearrangement links TRBV6-2 or TRBV6-3 to TRBJ2-1, with a tentative D call TRBD1 (5 bases). V was pared by 7 bases and J by 0 bases, with 13 bases between. CDR1 is MNHEY and CDR2 is SVGEGT in the germline V gene. The CDR3 is made up of 15 amino acids. The CDR3 region is CASTQTGSSYNEQFF. The DNA of the CDR3 is TGTGCCAGCACCCAAACAGGTAGCTCCTACAATGAGCAGTTCTTC.

The J gene is TRBJ2-1, the V gene TRBV5-1; TRBD2 agrees at 8 bases. This CDR3 spans 13 amino acids. The J segment lost 8 bases and the V segment lost 2 bases, leaving 3 bases of the junction unmatched. Germline lookup yields CDR1 SGHRS and CDR2 YFSETQ. The CDR3 is CASSFWRGDEQFF. The CDR3 DNA reads TGCGCCAGCAGCTTTTGGCGGGGGGATGAGCAGTTCTTC.

This clonotype was recorded a few times. This chain links TRBV24-1 with TRBJ2-1, with D perhaps matching TRBD1 (7 bases). Germline CDR1 reads KGHDR; CDR2 reads SFDVKD. The CDR3 extends over 16 amino acids. The ends were cut back, 4 bases at V and 4 bases at J, with 16 bases in the middle. CDR3 sequence (DNA): TGTGCCACCAGTGACCCAGGGGGGCGCGGTTACAATGAGCAGTTCTTC. This gives the protein CATSDPGGRGYNEQFF.

This clonotype was observed many times. The V call is TRBV4-2, the J call TRBJ2-3, with 10 bases matching TRBD2. The CDR3 totals 16 residues. Losses at the gene ends were 2 bases for V and 0 bases for J; bases not matched to a gene: 2. The germline CDR1 and CDR2 sequences are LGHNA and YNFKEQ. The CDR3 loop reads CASSQWTSGSTDTQYF. The CDR3 coding sequence is TGTGCCAGCAGCCAATGGACTAGCGGAAGCACAGATACGCAGTATTTT.